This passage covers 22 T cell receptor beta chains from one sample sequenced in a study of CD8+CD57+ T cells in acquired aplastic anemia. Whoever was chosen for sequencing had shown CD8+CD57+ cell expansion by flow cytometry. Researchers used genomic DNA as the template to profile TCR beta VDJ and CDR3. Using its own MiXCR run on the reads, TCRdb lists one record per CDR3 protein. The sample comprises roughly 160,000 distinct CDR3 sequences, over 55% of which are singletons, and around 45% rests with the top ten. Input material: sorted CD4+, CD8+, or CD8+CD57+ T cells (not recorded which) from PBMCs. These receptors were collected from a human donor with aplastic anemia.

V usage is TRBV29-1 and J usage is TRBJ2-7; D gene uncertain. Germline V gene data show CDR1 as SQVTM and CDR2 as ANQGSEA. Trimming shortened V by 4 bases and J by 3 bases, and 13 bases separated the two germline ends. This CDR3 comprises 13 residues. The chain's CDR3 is CSVVKQTNYEQYF. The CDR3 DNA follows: TGCAGCGTTGTCAAACAGACGAACTACGAGCAGTACTTC.

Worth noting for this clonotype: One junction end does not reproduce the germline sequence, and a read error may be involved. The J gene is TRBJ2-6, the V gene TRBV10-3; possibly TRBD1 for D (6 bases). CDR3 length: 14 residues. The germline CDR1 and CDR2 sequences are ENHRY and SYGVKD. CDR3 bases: TGTGCCATCAGTGAGTCTAGGGGGACGGACACTGAAGCTTTC. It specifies CAISESRGTDTEAF.

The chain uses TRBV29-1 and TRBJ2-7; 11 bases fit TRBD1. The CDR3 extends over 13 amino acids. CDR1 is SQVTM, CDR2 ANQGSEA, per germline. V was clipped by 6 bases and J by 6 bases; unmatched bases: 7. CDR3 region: CSVPGQGVGEQYF. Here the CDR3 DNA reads TGCAGCGTACCGGGACAGGGGGTTGGCGAGCAGTACTTC.

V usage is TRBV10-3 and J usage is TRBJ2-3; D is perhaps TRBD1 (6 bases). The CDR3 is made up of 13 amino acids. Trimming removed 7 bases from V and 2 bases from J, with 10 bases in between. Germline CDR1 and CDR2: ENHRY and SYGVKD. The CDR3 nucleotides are TGTGCCATCACCCGACAGGACACAGATACGCAGTATTTT. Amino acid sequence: CAITRQDTDTQYF.

The CDR3, as DNA: TGTGCCAGCAGTTTAGCCCTAGCGGGAGCAGACAATGAGCAGTTCTTC. The encoded protein is CASSLALAGADNEQFF. J is TRBJ2-1 and V is TRBV12-3 or TRBV12-4; 10 bases match TRBD2. V lost 0 bases, J lost 5 bases, and 4 bases stayed unmatched. The CDR3 has 16 amino acids.

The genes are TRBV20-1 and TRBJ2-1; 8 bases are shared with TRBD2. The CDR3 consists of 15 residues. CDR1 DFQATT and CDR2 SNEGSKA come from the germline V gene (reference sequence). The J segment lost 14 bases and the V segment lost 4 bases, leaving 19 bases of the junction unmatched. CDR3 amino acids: CSAKAGARARRGEFF. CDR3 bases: TGCAGTGCTAAAGCGGGGGCTAGAGCTCGAAGGGGAGAGTTCTTC.

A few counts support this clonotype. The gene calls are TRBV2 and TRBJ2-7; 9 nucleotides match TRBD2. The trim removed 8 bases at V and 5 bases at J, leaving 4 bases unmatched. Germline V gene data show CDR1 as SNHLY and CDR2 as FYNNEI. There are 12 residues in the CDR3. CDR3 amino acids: CASRLAGNEQYF. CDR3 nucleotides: TGTGCCAGCCGGCTAGCGGGGAACGAGCAGTACTTC.

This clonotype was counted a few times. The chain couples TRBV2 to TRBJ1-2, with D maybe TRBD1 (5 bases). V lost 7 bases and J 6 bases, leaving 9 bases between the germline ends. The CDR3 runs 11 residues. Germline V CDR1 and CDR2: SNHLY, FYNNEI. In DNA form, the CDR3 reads TGTGCCAGCAACCAGGGCAATGGCTACACCTTC. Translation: CASNQGNGYTF.

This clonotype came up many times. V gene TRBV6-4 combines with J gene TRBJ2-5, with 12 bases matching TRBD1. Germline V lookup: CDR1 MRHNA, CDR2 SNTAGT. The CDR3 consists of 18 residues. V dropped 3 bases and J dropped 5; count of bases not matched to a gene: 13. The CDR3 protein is CASSESSGTGGERETQYF. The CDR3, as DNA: TGTGCCAGCAGTGAATCCTCCGGGACAGGGGGCGAGAGGGAGACCCAGTACTTC.

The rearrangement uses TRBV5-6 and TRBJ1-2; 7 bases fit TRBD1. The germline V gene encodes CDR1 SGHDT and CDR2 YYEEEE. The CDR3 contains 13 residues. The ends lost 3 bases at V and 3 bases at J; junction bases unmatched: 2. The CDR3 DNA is TGTGCCAGCAGCTCAACAGGGGACTATGGCTACACCTTC. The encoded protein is CASSSTGDYGYTF.

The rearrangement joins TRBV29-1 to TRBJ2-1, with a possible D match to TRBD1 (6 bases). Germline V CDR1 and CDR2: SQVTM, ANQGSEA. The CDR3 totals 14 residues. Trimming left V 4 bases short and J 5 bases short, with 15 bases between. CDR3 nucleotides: TGCAGCGTTGGGGTAGGGGGTGGAAACAATGAGCAGTTCTTC. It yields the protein CSVGVGGGNNEQFF.

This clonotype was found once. CDR3 region: CASSMYTGASNYGYTF. Here the CDR3 DNA reads TGTGCCAGTAGTATGTATACGGGGGCATCGAACTATGGCTACACCTTC. J is TRBJ1-2 and V is TRBV19; possibly TRBD1 for D (6 bases). Germline V gene data show CDR1 as LNHDA and CDR2 as SQIVND (reference sequence). The CDR3 spans 16 residues. V lost 3 bases and J lost 2, with 16 bases in between.

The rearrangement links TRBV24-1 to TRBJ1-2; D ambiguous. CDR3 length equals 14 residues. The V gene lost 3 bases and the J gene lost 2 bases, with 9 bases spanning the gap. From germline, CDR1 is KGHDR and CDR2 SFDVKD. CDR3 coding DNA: TGTGCCACCAGTGATGCCCCGGGGAACTATGGCTACACCTTC. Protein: CATSDAPGNYGYTF.

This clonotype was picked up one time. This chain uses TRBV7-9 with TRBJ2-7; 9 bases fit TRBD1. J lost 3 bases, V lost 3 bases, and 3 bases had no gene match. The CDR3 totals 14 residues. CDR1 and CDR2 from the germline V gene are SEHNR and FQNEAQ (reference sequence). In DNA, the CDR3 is TGTGCCAGCAGCTTGGGGGGACAGGGCTACGAGCAGTACTTC. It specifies CASSLGGQGYEQYF.

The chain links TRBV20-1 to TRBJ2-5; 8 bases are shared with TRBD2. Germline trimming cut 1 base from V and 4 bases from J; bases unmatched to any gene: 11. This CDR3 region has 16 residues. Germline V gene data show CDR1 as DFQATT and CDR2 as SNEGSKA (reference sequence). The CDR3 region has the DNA TGCAGTGCTAGAGCCTTGGCGGGGGGCGCGGGAGAGACCCAGTACTTC. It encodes CSARALAGGAGETQYF.

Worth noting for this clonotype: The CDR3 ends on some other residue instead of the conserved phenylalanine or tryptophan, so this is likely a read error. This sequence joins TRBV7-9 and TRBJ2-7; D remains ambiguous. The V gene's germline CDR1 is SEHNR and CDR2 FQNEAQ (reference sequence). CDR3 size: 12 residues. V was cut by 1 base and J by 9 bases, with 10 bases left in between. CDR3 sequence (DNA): TGTGCCAGCAGCTTAGAGTTGGCGGTGCAGTACCTC. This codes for CASSLELAVQYL.

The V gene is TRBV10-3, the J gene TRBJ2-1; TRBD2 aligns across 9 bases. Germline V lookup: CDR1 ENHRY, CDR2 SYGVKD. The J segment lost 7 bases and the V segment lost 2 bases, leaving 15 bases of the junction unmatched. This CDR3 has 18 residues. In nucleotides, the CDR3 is TGTGCCATCAGTGAGGCGCTCCAGCTGCGGGGGGGCAGGAATGAGCAGTTCTTC. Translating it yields CAISEALQLRGGRNEQFF.

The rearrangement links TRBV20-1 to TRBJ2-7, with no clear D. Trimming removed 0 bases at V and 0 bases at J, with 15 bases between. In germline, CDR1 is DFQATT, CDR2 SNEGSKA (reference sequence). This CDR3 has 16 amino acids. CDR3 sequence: CSARDPSLIFSYEQYF. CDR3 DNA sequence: TGCAGTGCTAGAGATCCCTCCCTCATTTTCTCCTACGAGCAGTACTTC.

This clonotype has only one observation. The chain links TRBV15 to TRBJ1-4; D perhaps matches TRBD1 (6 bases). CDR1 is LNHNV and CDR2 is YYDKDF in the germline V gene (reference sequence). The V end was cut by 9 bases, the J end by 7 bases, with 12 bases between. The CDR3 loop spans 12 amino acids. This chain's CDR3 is CATGGLTEKLFF. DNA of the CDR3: TGTGCCACAGGGGGGCTCACTGAAAAACTGTTTTTT.

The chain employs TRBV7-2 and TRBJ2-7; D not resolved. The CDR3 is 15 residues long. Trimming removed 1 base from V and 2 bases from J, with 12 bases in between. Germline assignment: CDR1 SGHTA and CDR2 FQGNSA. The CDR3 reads CASSLGFNIAYEQYF. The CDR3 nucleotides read TGTGCCAGCAGCTTAGGTTTTAACATCGCCTACGAGCAGTACTTC.

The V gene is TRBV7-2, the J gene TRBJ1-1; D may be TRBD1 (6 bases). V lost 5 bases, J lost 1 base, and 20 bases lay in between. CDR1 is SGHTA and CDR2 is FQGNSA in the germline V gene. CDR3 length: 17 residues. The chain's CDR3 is CASSQHGGGRGNTEAFF. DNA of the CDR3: TGTGCCAGCAGCCAGCACGGGGGCGGTCGAGGGAACACTGAAGCTTTCTTT.

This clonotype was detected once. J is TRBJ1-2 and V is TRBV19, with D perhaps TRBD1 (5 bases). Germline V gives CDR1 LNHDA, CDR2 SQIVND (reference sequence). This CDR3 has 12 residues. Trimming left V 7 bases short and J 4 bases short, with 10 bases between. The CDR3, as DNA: TGTGCCAGTAACACAGGACTCTATGGCTACACCTTC. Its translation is CASNTGLYGYTF.